Listed below are T cell receptor beta chains from one sample, sequenced in a study of CD8+ T cells in alopecia areata. TCRdb's copy holds only in-frame clones and misses some; the assay was immunoSEQ multiplex PCR. The sample carries 200,000 to 250,000 clones, 55% to 70% recorded once. Sequencing was performed on CD4+ T cells sorted from blood, taken at week 4, from a patient treated with tofacitinib. All receptors derive from a human donor with alopecia areata. Both conserved end residues are part of each CDR3. D genes are given only for firm matches. Part of the rows lack a size; the others show once, few, many or a class for expanded clones.

J | size | D | V | CDR3 | DNA
TRBJ2-5 | . | . | TRBV5-6 | CASSLQETQYF | TGTGCCAGCAGCTTGCAAGAGACCCAGTACTTC
TRBJ1-5 | . | TRBD1 | TRBV7-2 | CASSLGPWGRGNQPQHF | TGTGCCAGCAGCTTAGGCCCTTGGGGCAGGGGGAATCAGCCCCAGCATTTT
TRBJ2-1 | once | TRBD1 | TRBV11-1 | CASSPGTGGGQFF | TGTGCCAGCAGCCCTGGGACAGGGGGTGGGCAGTTCTTC
TRBJ1-4 | . | . | TRBV4-2 | CASSRSGGPSTNEKLFF | TGTGCCAGCAGCCGCTCAGGAGGACCTTCAACTAATGAAAAACTGTTTTTT
TRBJ1-6 | . | . | TRBV5-1 | CASSQGNPPLHF | TGCGCCAGCAGCCAGGGTAATCCACCCCTCCACTTT
TRBJ2-3 | . | TRBD1 | TRBV19 | CASSNDRGHTQYF | TGTGCCAGTAGTAACGACAGGGGGCATACGCAGTATTTT
TRBJ1-2 | once | . | TRBV7-2 | CASSFGRYGYTF | TGTGCCAGCAGCTTCGGGCGATATGGCTACACCTTC
TRBJ2-4 | . | . | TRBV7-2 | CASSLAGGLAKNIQYF | TGTGCCAGCAGCTTAGCGGGCGGACTAGCCAAAAACATTCAGTACTTC
TRBJ2-7 | . | . | TRBV29-1 | CSVSRVSTYEQYF | TGCAGCGTTTCGAGGGTCTCGACCTACGAGCAGTACTTC
TRBJ1-6 | . | . | TRBV30 | CARRDTNSPLHF | TGTGCTCGGCGGGACACTAATTCACCCCTCCACTTT
TRBJ1-1 | few | TRBD1 | TRBV10-3 | CAISDQGAVPNTEAFF | TGTGCCATCAGTGACCAGGGGGCGGTTCCGAACACTGAAGCTTTCTTT
TRBJ2-6 | . | . | TRBV7-2 | CASSLVGTSGANVLTF | TGTGCCAGCAGCTTAGTTGGCACCTCTGGGGCCAACGTCCTGACTTTC
TRBJ2-7 | . | . | TRBV2 | CASTDQGTYEQYF | TGTGCCAGCACTGACCAGGGAACCTACGAGCAGTACTTC